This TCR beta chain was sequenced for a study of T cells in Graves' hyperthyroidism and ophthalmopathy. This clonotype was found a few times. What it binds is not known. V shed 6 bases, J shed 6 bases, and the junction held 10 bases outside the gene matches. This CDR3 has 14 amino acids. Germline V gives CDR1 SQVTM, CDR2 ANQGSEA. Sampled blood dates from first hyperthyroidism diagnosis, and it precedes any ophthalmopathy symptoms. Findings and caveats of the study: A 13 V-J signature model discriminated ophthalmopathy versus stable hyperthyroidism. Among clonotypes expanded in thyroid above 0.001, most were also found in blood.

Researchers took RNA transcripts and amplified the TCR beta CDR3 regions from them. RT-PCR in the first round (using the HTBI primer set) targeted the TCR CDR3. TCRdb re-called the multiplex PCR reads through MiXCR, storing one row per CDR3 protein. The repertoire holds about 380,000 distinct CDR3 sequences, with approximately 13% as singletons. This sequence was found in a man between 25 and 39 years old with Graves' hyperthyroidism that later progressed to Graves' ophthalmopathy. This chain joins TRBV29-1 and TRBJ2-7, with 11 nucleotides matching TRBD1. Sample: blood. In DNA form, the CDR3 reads TGCAGCGTCCCCGGGACAGGGGGTTCGGGCGAGCAGTACTTC. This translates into CSVPGTGGSGEQYF.